A selection of T cell receptor beta chains follows, all from one sample in a study of technical replicates of blood from a few donors. Some clones are missing from TCRdb's copy, which holds only in-frame ones; the method was immunoSEQ multiplex PCR. In the table there are about 74,000 clones, around 91% of which are singletons. The source material was T cells isolated from PBMCs. The receptors were sampled from a human donor in good health. Each CDR3 is given with its conserved first and last residue. D genes are given only for firm matches. A clone size is listed for some rows: how often the clone was seen (once, few, many), or a class if it is expanded.

D gene	clone size	V gene	J gene	CDR3 DNA	CDR3 protein
NA	NA	TRBV18	TRBJ2-5	TGTGCCAGCTCACCCGGGGGAGAGACCCAGTACTTC	CASSPGGETQYF
TRBD2	NA	TRBV4-1	TRBJ2-1	TGCGCCAGCAGCCAAGGAATAGCGGGAGGTCATGAGCAGTTCTTC	CASSQGIAGGHEQFF
NA	NA	TRBV6-5	TRBJ1-1	TGTGCTAGCAGTTACGTAGGAGAGACTGAAGCTTTCTTT	CASSYVGETEAFF
NA	NA	TRBV5-1	TRBJ1-5	TGCGCCAGCAGCCCGCAGGGGAATCAGCCCCAGCATTTT	CASSPQGNQPQHF
TRBD1	NA	TRBV4-2	TRBJ2-3	TGTGCCAGCAGCCAGGCAGGGGGAGAAGATACGCAGTATTTT	CASSQAGGEDTQYF
NA	once	TRBV7-9	TRBJ2-7	TGTGCCAGCAGTCAGGGGATCGACGAGCAGTACTTC	CASSQGIDEQYF
NA	NA	TRBV30	TRBJ2-3	TGTGCCTGGACGCCAGGGAACACAGATACGCAGTATTTT	CAWTPGNTDTQYF
TRBD2	NA	TRBV7-3	TRBJ2-3	TGTGCCAGCAGACGGGGACTAGCGGGAGGAGGGACAGATACGCAGTATTTT	CASRRGLAGGGTDTQYF
NA	NA	TRBV5-1	TRBJ2-1	TGCGCCAGCAGCTTGGACGGGGTTTCCTACAATGAGCAGTTCTTC	CASSLDGVSYNEQFF
NA	NA	TRBV21-1	TRBJ2-1	TGTGCCAGCCCTATTCCCGGTGGGTTCTTC	CASPIPGGFF
TRBD2	NA	TRBV2	TRBJ2-3	TGTGCCAGCAGACTAGCGGTGACAATACCAGATACGCAGTATTTT	CASRLAVTIPDTQYF
TRBD1	NA	TRBV7-8	TRBJ2-7	TGTGCCAGCAGCCAGGACAGGGTAGCCTACGAGCAGTACTTC	CASSQDRVAYEQYF
NA	NA	TRBV7-9	TRBJ2-5	TGTGCCAGCAGCTTTGGGGGGAGAGGGGAGACCCAGTACTTC	CASSFGGRGETQYF
TRBD1	NA	TRBV5-1	TRBJ1-1	TGCGCCAGCAGCTTTTGGACAGGGGGGAACACTGAAGCTTTCTTT	CASSFWTGGNTEAFF
TRBD2	NA	TRBV19	TRBJ2-3	TGTGCCAGTAGCCGGGAGGGGGTTTACACAGATACGCAGTATTTT	CASSREGVYTDTQYF
NA	NA	TRBV11-2	TRBJ2-7	TGTGCCAGCAGCTATTCTCACGAGCAGTACTTC	CASSYSHEQYF
NA	NA	TRBV15	TRBJ1-1	TGTGCCACCAGCACAGGTTTATGGGGAGCCACTGAAGCTTTCTTT	CATSTGLWGATEAFF
NA	NA	TRBV6-5	TRBJ2-6	TGTGCCAGCAGTTACCTAGCTCCCGGGGCCAACGTCCTGACTTTC	CASSYLAPGANVLTF
TRBD2	NA	TRBV10-1	TRBJ2-1	TGCGCCAGCAGGGACTGGACTAGCGGGTGTCCGCAGTTCTTC	CASRDWTSGCPQFF
NA	NA	TRBV18	TRBJ2-7	TGTGCCAGCTCACCTCTGGGGGCATTTACCCGTGCCTACGAGCAGTACTTC	CASSPLGAFTRAYEQYF
TRBD1	NA	TRBV4-2	TRBJ2-2	TGTGCCAGCAGCGGACGACAGGGGGGGGCGGCCGGGGAGCTGTTTTTT	CASSGRQGGAAGELFF
TRBD1	NA	TRBV6-1	TRBJ1-2	TGTGCCAGCAGTCCGACAGGGAACTATGGCTACACCTTC	CASSPTGNYGYTF
TRBD1	NA	TRBV6-5	TRBJ1-5	TGTGCCAGCAGAAGGACAGGGAATAGCAATCAGCCCCAGCATTTT	CASRRTGNSNQPQHF
NA	NA	TRBV4-1	TRBJ2-5	TGCGCCAGCAGCCAAGTATTTCAAGAGACCCAGTACTTC	CASSQVFQETQYF
NA	NA	TRBV6-5	TRBJ2-3	TGTGCCAGCAGGAGAGGACAGTTCACAGATACGCAGTATTTT	CASRRGQFTDTQYF
NA	NA	TRBV19	TRBJ1-1	TGTGCCAGTAGTATTAAATATCTAACGGGTGAAGCTTTCTTT	CASSIKYLTGEAFF
NA	NA	TRBV11-2	TRBJ2-7	TGTGCCAGCAGCTTAGGGCCACAGGGCTACGAGCAGTACTTC	CASSLGPQGYEQYF
NA	NA	TRBV7-6	TRBJ2-1	TGTGCCAGCAGCTTAGAGGTACAGGAGCAGTTCTTC	CASSLEVQEQFF
NA	once	TRBV7-2	TRBJ2-7	TGTGCCAGCAGCTTAGTGGCTAGCGAGGCCTACGAGCAGTACTTC	CASSLVASEAYEQYF
TRBD1	NA	TRBV5-1	TRBJ1-3	TGCGCCAGCAGCTCAAAACCCCCGGGACAGAGCTCTGGAAACACCATATATTTT	CASSSKPPGQSSGNTIYF
TRBD2	NA	TRBV9	TRBJ2-1	TGTGCCAGCAGCGTAACTAGCGGGTTATACAATGAGCAGTTCTTC	CASSVTSGLYNEQFF
NA	NA	TRBV6-1	TRBJ2-1	TGTGCCAGCAGCCCCGGGGTAACCAATGAGCAGTTCTTC	CASSPGVTNEQFF
TRBD2	NA	TRBV2	TRBJ2-1	TGTGCCAGCAGTGACGGGGGGGGAACCGCAATGACGCAGTTCTTC	CASSDGGGTAMTQFF
NA	NA	TRBV27	TRBJ1-1	TGTGCCAGCCACTCAACTAATTTAAACACTGAAGCTTTCTTT	CASHSTNLNTEAFF
TRBD1	NA	TRBV19	TRBJ1-1	TGTGCCAGTACTCGGGACAGGGCTTACACTGAAGCTTTCTTT	CASTRDRAYTEAFF
TRBD2	NA	TRBV5-1	TRBJ2-7	TGCGCCAGCAGCTTGGAAGCGGGAGTATTGTACGAGCAGTACTTC	CASSLEAGVLYEQYF
TRBD2	NA	TRBV28	TRBJ2-2	TGTGCCAGCAGCCGTAGGACTAGCGGGAGGCTGAACACCGGGGAGCTGTTTTTT	CASSRRTSGRLNTGELFF
TRBD1	NA	TRBV7-2	TRBJ1-2	TGTGCCAGCAGCTCTAATGACAGGGCCCTCATCTATGGCTACACCTTC	CASSSNDRALIYGYTF
NA	NA	TRBV7-2	TRBJ2-1	TGTGCCAGCAGCTTATACGCGGGAAGCTCCTACAATGAGCAGTTCTTC	CASSLYAGSSYNEQFF
NA	once	TRBV28	TRBJ1-5	TGTGCCAGCAGCCCTACAGGGTTGTCTTGGTATTTT	CASSPTGLSWYF
NA	NA	TRBV28	TRBJ1-5	TGTGCCAGCAGGGATCAGGGACAGCCCCAGCATTTT	CASRDQGQPQHF
TRBD1	NA	TRBV19	TRBJ2-3	TGTGCCAGTACTATTACAGGGGGGATCACAGATACGCAGTATTTT	CASTITGGITDTQYF
TRBD1	NA	TRBV9	TRBJ1-1	TGTGCCAGCAGCGTATGGGACAGCAACACTGAAGCTTTCTTT	CASSVWDSNTEAFF
NA	NA	TRBV7-3	TRBJ1-2	TGTGCCAGCAGCGCCGGACAGAACTATGGCTACACCTTC	CASSAGQNYGYTF
NA	NA	TRBV13	TRBJ2-1	TGTGCCAGCAGCTTACGGACTACTAATGAGCAGTTCTTC	CASSLRTTNEQFF
TRBD1	once	TRBV4-1	TRBJ2-7	TGCGCCAGCAGCCAAGACAGGGGGCGAAGCGAGCAGTACTTC	CASSQDRGRSEQYF
NA	NA	TRBV5-4	TRBJ2-2	TGTGCCAGCAGCTTCCCGGGGTACACCGGGGAGCTGTTTTTT	CASSFPGYTGELFF
TRBD2	NA	TRBV19	TRBJ2-3	TGTGCCAGTAGTATAGATGTCACTAGCGGGAGTTCAGATACGCAGTATTTT	CASSIDVTSGSSDTQYF
NA	NA	TRBV27	TRBJ2-1	TGTGCCAGCAGCCCCAGAGGCTACAATGAGCAGTTCTTC	CASSPRGYNEQFF